Each of the 25 T cell receptor beta chains below was sequenced from the same sample in a study of CD8 T cells in ankylosing spondylitis. TCRdb fed the 5' RACE reads into MiXCR, producing one record per CDR3 protein. The table has 220,000 or so distinct CDR3 sequences, about 10% seen once. Sequenced sample: blood, either unsorted or a sorted T cell fraction (not recorded which). The receptor source for this set is a male donor with ankylosing spondylitis or in good health (not recorded which).

The rearrangement joins TRBV5-5 to TRBJ1-5; tentative D call: TRBD1 (6 bases). V lost 4 bases to trimming and J lost 4 bases, with 15 bases between them. The length of the CDR3 is 15 residues. Germline assignment: CDR1 SGHKS and CDR2 YYEKEE (reference sequence). In nucleotides, the CDR3 is TGTGCCAGCAGCCGCGATGGGGGCCCAAATCAGCCCCAGCATTTT. Residues: CASSRDGGPNQPQHF.

This clonotype was counted ten times or more. CDR3: CAISGDMGTDTQYF. In nucleotides, the CDR3 is TGTGCCATCAGTGGAGATATGGGCACAGATACGCAGTATTTT. This chain connects TRBV10-3 to TRBJ2-3; unclear D gene. Germline CDR1 and CDR2: ENHRY and SYGVKD. V was shortened by 4 bases and J by 1 base, with 9 bases between the two germline ends. The CDR3 loop spans 14 amino acids.

The V gene is TRBV15, the J gene TRBJ2-7, with 11 bases fitting TRBD1. The germline gives CDR1 LNHNV, CDR2 YYDKDF (reference sequence). J was trimmed by 0 bases and V by 3 bases; bases with no gene match: 1. The CDR3 consists of 15 residues. The CDR3 nucleotides read TGTGCCACCAGCAGGGGACAGGGGGTCTCCTACGAGCAGTACTTC. The encoded protein is CATSRGQGVSYEQYF. The variable domain in full, with the rest retrieved from reference TRBV15 and TRBJ2-7, is DAMVIQNPRYQVTQFGKPVTLSCSQTLNHNVMYWYQQKSSQAPKLLFHYYDKDFNNEADTPDNFQSRRPNTSFCFLDIRSPGLGDTAMYLCATSRGQGVSYEQYFGPGTRLTVT.

V is TRBV11-2 and J is TRBJ2-7; D uncertain. The CDR3 has 15 amino acids. Deletions cut 0 bases from V and 0 bases from J, with 9 bases between. Germline lookup yields CDR1 SGHAT and CDR2 FQNNGV. For the CDR3, the DNA is TGTGCCAGCAGCTTAGAGAGTGGCAGCTCCTACGAGCAGTACTTC. It is translated as CASSLESGSSYEQYF. Using reference TRBV11-2 and TRBJ2-7 for the parts outside the CDR3, the full variable domain is EAGVAQSPRYKIIEKRQSVAFWCNPISGHATLYWYQQILGQGPKLLIQFQNNGVVDDSQLPKDRFSAERLKGVDSTLKIQPAKLEDSAVYLCASSLESGSSYEQYFGPGTRLTVT.

This clonotype has ten or more counts. The gene calls are TRBV7-3 and TRBJ2-2; D possibly matches TRBD1 or TRBD2 (5 bases each). V was shortened by 4 bases and J by 6 bases, with 12 bases between the two germline ends. This CDR3 spans 14 amino acids. Germline loops: CDR1 SGHTA, CDR2 FQGTGA. CDR3: CASSYRGHSGELFF. The CDR3 DNA sequence: TGTGCCAGCAGCTACCGGGGCCACTCCGGGGAGCTGTTTTTT.

The sample holds many counts of this clonotype. J is TRBJ2-3 and V is TRBV5-1; 12 nucleotides line up with TRBD2. Looked up from germline, CDR1 is SGHRS and CDR2 is YFSETQ. The trim removed 0 bases at V and 3 bases at J, leaving 2 bases unmatched. CDR3 length equals 16 residues. In nucleotides, the CDR3 is TGCGCCAGCAGCTTGGCTAGCGGGGGGGGGACAGATACGCAGTATTTT. Translation gives CASSLASGGGTDTQYF.

This clonotype was detected many times. V and J are TRBV3-1 and TRBJ2-7, with TRBD1 as a possible D gene (6 bases). The CDR3 length is 14 residues. CDR1 is LGHDT and CDR2 is YNNKEL in the germline V gene (reference sequence). The germline V and J ends were trimmed by 4 bases and 1 base, with 11 bases remaining between them. CDR3 nucleotides: TGTGCCAGCAGCCGCGACAGGCTATCCTACGAGCAGTACTTC. This sequence encodes CASSRDRLSYEQYF.

There are a few counts of this clonotype. The chain is built from TRBV28 and TRBJ2-6; no clear D gene. The CDR3 has 14 residues. V lost 2 bases to trimming and J lost 8 bases, with 10 bases between them. CDR1 is MDHEN, CDR2 SYDVKM, per germline. This CDR3 is CASSLAVGPNVLTF. In DNA, the CDR3 is TGTGCCAGCAGTTTAGCGGTCGGGCCCAACGTCCTGACTTTC. Complete variable domain (other parts from reference TRBV28 and TRBJ2-6): DVKVTQSSRYLVKRTGEKVFLECVQDMDHENMFWYRQDPGLGLRLIYFSYDVKMKEKGDIPEGYSVSREKKERFSLILESASTNQTSMYLCASSLAVGPNVLTFGAGSRLTVL.

This clonotype was seen at least ten times. V usage is TRBV29-1 and J usage is TRBJ1-3; a weak D match, TRBD1 (5 bases). V was shortened by 7 bases and J by 0 bases, with 16 bases between the two germline ends. CDR3 length: 15 residues. Per germline, CDR1 SQVTM and CDR2 ANQGSEA. The chain's CDR3 is CSGKEDSSSGNTIYF. As DNA, the CDR3 is TGCAGCGGGAAGGAAGACAGCAGCTCTGGAAACACCATATATTTT.

This clonotype was recorded once. Germline is not matched at one junction end, which may reflect a read error. V and J are TRBV7-7 and TRBJ2-1; tentative D call: TRBD2 (5 bases). Germline loops: CDR1 SSHAT, CDR2 FNYEAQ (reference sequence). CDR3 length: 13 residues. CDR3: CASSLVEGSEQFF. The CDR3 DNA reads TGTGCTAGCAGCTTAGTCGAAGGGAGTGAGCAGTTCTTC. The full variable domain, in which reference TRBV7-7 and TRBJ2-1 provide the parts outside the CDR3, is GAGVSQSPRYKVTKRGQDVTLRCDPISSHATLYWYQQALGQGPEFLTYFNYEAQPDKSGLPSDRFSAERPEGSISTLTIQRTEQRDSAMYRCASSLVEGSEQFFGPGTRLTVL.

The rearrangement uses TRBV20-1 and TRBJ1-2, with TRBD1 matching 7 bases. Per germline, CDR1 DFQATT and CDR2 SNEGSKA (reference sequence). J gave up 3 bases and V 6 bases, and 13 bases lay outside the gene matches. CDR3 length equals 15 residues. CDR3 sequence reads: CSAQGEGGEYYGYTF. DNA for the CDR3: TGCAGTGCCCAGGGGGAGGGCGGGGAGTACTATGGCTACACCTTC.

This clonotype was recorded many times. Here the CDR3 reads CASSFKGQETQYF. In DNA form, the CDR3 reads TGTGCCAGCAGTTTCAAGGGCCAGGAGACCCAGTACTTC. The rearrangement links TRBV12-3 or TRBV12-4 to TRBJ2-5; D is ambiguous. The CDR3 runs 13 residues. V was pared by 3 bases and J by 5 bases, with 10 bases between.

Ten or more counts support this clonotype. The germline gene is not matched at one end of the junction; a read error may be the cause. The rearrangement links TRBV6-1 to TRBJ2-3; 9 bases are a match to TRBD1. The germline V gene encodes CDR1 MNHNS and CDR2 SASEGT. The CDR3 is made up of 16 amino acids. DNA for the CDR3: TGTGCCAGCAATGAATTTGGGACAGGGAGATCAGATACGCAGTATTTT. Protein sequence: CASNEFGTGRSDTQYF.

This chain joins TRBV20-1 and TRBJ2-1; no firm D call. This CDR3 is 11 amino acids long. V gave up 1 base and J gave up 10 bases, with 8 bases separating them. CDR1 and CDR2 (germline): DFQATT, SNEGSKA (reference sequence). The CDR3 bases are TGCAGTGCTAGAGGGAACTCCGAGCAGTTCTTC. This translates into CSARGNSEQFF.

A few counts support this clonotype. The rearrangement uses TRBV7-2 and TRBJ2-7, with 15 bases that match TRBD2. Germline assignment: CDR1 SGHTA and CDR2 FQGNSA. The CDR3 extends over 17 amino acids. Losses at the gene ends were 5 bases for V and 0 bases for J; bases not matched to a gene: 5. CDR3 bases: TGTGCCAGCAGCAGGACTAGCGGGGGGGCAGACTCCTACGAGCAGTACTTC. Translated: CASSRTSGGADSYEQYF.

In its sample, this clonotype was seen many times. The CDR3, as DNA: TGCGCCAGCAGCTTGGAACAGGGTACGAACACTGAAGCTTTCTTT. Protein sequence: CASSLEQGTNTEAFF. This chain connects TRBV5-1 to TRBJ1-1; tentative D call: TRBD1 (6 bases). The V gene's germline CDR1 is SGHRS and CDR2 YFSETQ. V lost 0 bases and J 1 base, leaving 10 bases between the germline ends. CDR3 length equals 15 residues.

In its sample, this clonotype was seen a few times. V usage is TRBV3-1 and J usage is TRBJ2-3; D might be TRBD1 (5 bases). Germline CDR1 and CDR2: LGHDT and YNNKEL (reference sequence). The V and J ends lost 1 base and 9 bases respectively, with 14 bases between them. The CDR3 is 14 amino acids. CDR3 amino acids: CASSQVASPGTQYF. The CDR3 nucleotides read TGTGCCAGCAGCCAAGTGGCCTCCCCAGGGACGCAGTATTTT.

The CDR3 coding sequence is TGCAGTGCTGCGGACAGGGGGGGATTGACAGATACGCAGTATTTT. Translation: CSAADRGGLTDTQYF. The rearrangement uses TRBV20-1 and TRBJ2-3, with 10 bases aligning to TRBD1. V lost 5 bases and J lost 3; bases outside the gene matches: 8. Germline V gene data show CDR1 as DFQATT and CDR2 as SNEGSKA (reference sequence). The CDR3 runs 15 residues.

At least ten counts were recorded for this clonotype. The genes are TRBV29-1 and TRBJ1-5, with D perhaps matching TRBD1 (5 bases). The length of the CDR3 is 13 residues. Germline assignment: CDR1 SQVTM and CDR2 ANQGSEA. V lost 4 bases and J 4 bases, leaving 11 bases between the germline ends. DNA of the CDR3: TGCAGCGTTGTCGCAGGGACGAATCAGCCCCAGCATTTT. This encodes CSVVAGTNQPQHF. Supplemented by reference TRBV29-1 and TRBJ1-5, the full variable domain reads SAVISQKPSRDICQRGTSLTIQCQVDSQVTMMFWYRQQPGQSLTLIATANQGSEATYESGFVIDKFPISRPNLTFSTLTVSNMSPEDSSIYLCSVVAGTNQPQHFGDGTRLSIL.

This clonotype occurred many times. The CDR3 DNA is TGTGCCAGCAGCTTAGGGGCTGAGCAGTTCTTC. Its translation: CASSLGAEQFF. The chain has TRBV7-8 and TRBJ2-1; no clear D gene. Germline V CDR1 and CDR2: SGHVS, FQNEAQ. The V end was cut by 1 base, the J end by 9 bases, with 4 bases between. CDR3 length: 11 residues.

This clonotype was picked up many times. The V and J genes are TRBV5-1 and TRBJ2-5; the D is unclear. V was trimmed by 0 bases and J by 4 bases, leaving 4 bases between them. Germline V gives CDR1 SGHRS, CDR2 YFSETQ. The CDR3 has 12 residues. The CDR3 here is CASSLAGETQYF. The CDR3 coding sequence is TGCGCCAGCAGCTTGGCCGGAGAGACCCAGTACTTC.

The chain combines TRBV15 with TRBJ2-1; tentative D call: TRBD2 (7 bases). CDR3 length equals 15 residues. CDR1 LNHNV and CDR2 YYDKDF come from the germline V gene (reference sequence). V was trimmed by 3 bases and J by 8 bases, leaving 17 bases between them. In DNA form, the CDR3 reads TGTGCCACCAGCAGCTCTCGGGGGGCCCTATATGAGCAGTTCTTC. Protein product: CATSSSRGALYEQFF.

This clonotype was detected only a few times. This rearrangement joins TRBV28 to TRBJ2-5; 10 bases fit TRBD2. This CDR3 spans 15 amino acids. Germline V gene sequence: CDR1 MDHEN, CDR2 SYDVKM. V lost 7 bases to trimming and J lost 1 base; unmatched junction nucleotides: 6. CDR3 region: CASKFSGGGQETQYF. CDR3 DNA: TGTGCCAGCAAATTCAGCGGGGGGGGCCAAGAGACCCAGTACTTC.

The V and J genes are TRBV25-1 and TRBJ2-7; TRBD1 might be the D (5 bases). This CDR3 contains 15 residues. CDR1 and CDR2 (germline): MGHDK, SYGVNS. Deletions cut 1 base from V and 6 bases from J, with 16 bases between. The CDR3 coding sequence is TGTGCCAGCAGTGAATGGACCTGGCAGGGTGGCGAGCAGTACTTC. Protein sequence: CASSEWTWQGGEQYF.

A remark on this clonotype: This may be a read error: a much more frequent sequence differs by one nucleotide. The chain links TRBV29-1 to TRBJ2-1, with D possibly being TRBD2 (6 bases). This CDR3 contains 12 residues. The germline CDR1 and CDR2 sequences are SQVTM and ANQGSEA. CDR3 DNA sequence: TGCAGCCCGGGGGACTCCTACAATGAGCAGCTCTTC. This codes for CSPGDSYNEQLF.